This entry lists 11 T cell receptor beta chains sequenced from one sample in a study of identical twins. TCRdb recomputed calls from the 5' RACE reads with MiXCR, one row per CDR3 protein. Of 1,800,000 or so distinct CDR3 sequences listed, less than 35% are singletons. The source material was cord blood. These receptors came from a newborn girl in good health.

This clonotype was found a few times. The rearrangement joins TRBV11-2 to TRBJ1-2, with a possible D match to TRBD1 (6 bases). V was clipped by 4 bases and J by 0 bases, with 15 bases between them. Germline V CDR1 and CDR2: SGHAT, FQNNGV. The length of the CDR3 is 16 residues. The CDR3 sequence: CASSSPRRGTNYGYTF. CDR3 in DNA: TGTGCCAGCAGCTCCCCCCGCAGGGGAACTAACTATGGCTACACCTTC. The full variable domain, its missing parts supplied by reference TRBV11-2 and TRBJ1-2, is EAGVAQSPRYKIIEKRQSVAFWCNPISGHATLYWYQQILGQGPKLLIQFQNNGVVDDSQLPKDRFSAERLKGVDSTLKIQPAKLEDSAVYLCASSSPRRGTNYGYTFGSGTRLTVV.

There are many counts of this clonotype. The chain couples TRBV10-3 to TRBJ2-7; D may be TRBD2 (6 bases). The CDR3 loop spans 14 amino acids. V shed 3 bases and J shed 2 bases, with 11 bases lying between them. Germline assignment: CDR1 ENHRY and CDR2 SYGVKD. Here the CDR3 reads CAISEGDFPYEQYF. CDR3 in DNA: TGTGCCATCAGTGAAGGGGACTTCCCCTACGAGCAGTACTTC.

This clonotype appeared a few times. The rearrangement uses TRBV4-1 and TRBJ2-1; D remains ambiguous. With 0 bases removed from V and 0 bases from J, the gap between germline ends came to 12 bases. The CDR3 totals 17 residues. Germline assignment: CDR1 MGHRA and CDR2 YSYEKL. Here the CDR3 DNA reads TGCGCCAGCAGCCAAGACCCGACTTCAAGCTCCTACAATGAGCAGTTCTTC. Translation: CASSQDPTSSSYNEQFF.

This clonotype has only a few counts. The chain employs TRBV13 and TRBJ2-3, with 13 bases matching TRBD2. CDR1 and CDR2 (germline): PRHDT, FYEKMQ (reference sequence). CDR3 length: 18 residues. The junction had 9 bases not matched to a gene; V was cut back by 5 bases and J by 1 base. CDR3 nucleotides: TGTGCCAGCAGCCGAAGGACTAGCGGGAGACCCGGCACAGATACGCAGTATTTT. Amino acids: CASSRRTSGRPGTDTQYF. Full variable domain (remainder filled in from reference TRBV13 and TRBJ2-3): AAGVIQSPRHLIKEKRETATLKCYPIPRHDTVYWYQQGPGQDPQFLISFYEKMQSDKGSIPDRFSAQQFSDYHSELNMSSLELGDSALYFCASSRRTSGRPGTDTQYFGPGTRLTVL.

The chain is built from TRBV11-1 and TRBJ1-1; the D gene is possibly TRBD1 (5 bases). V lost 3 bases and J 3 bases, leaving 14 bases between the germline ends. Germline V gives CDR1 SGHAT, CDR2 FQDESV (reference sequence). The CDR3 has 15 amino acids. CDR3 DNA: TGTGCCAGCAGCTTCGGGAGGGGTAGGGACACTGAAGCTTTCTTT. As protein: CASSFGRGRDTEAFF. The variable domain in full, with the rest retrieved from reference TRBV11-1 and TRBJ1-1, is EAEVAQSPRYKITEKSQAVAFWCDPISGHATLYWYRQILGQGPELLVQFQDESVVDDSQLPKDRFSAERLKGVDSTLKIQPAELGDSAMYLCASSFGRGRDTEAFFGQGTRLTVV.

The table lists this clonotype with many counts. The chain employs TRBV15 and TRBJ2-3; D remains unclear. Germline V lookup: CDR1 LNHNV, CDR2 YYDKDF (reference sequence). V lost 3 bases and J lost 3, with 1 base in between. The CDR3 totals 11 residues. The CDR3 region is CATSRTDTQYF. CDR3 DNA: TGTGCCACCAGCAGGACAGATACGCAGTATTTT.

The chain has TRBV7-6 and TRBJ2-1; 11 bases map to TRBD1. There are 15 residues in the CDR3. The ends lost 5 bases at V and 8 bases at J; junction bases unmatched: 8. Looked up from germline, CDR1 is SGHVS and CDR2 is FNYEAQ. DNA for the CDR3: TGTGCCAGCAGCAGTTGGACAGGGGGCGATTATGAGCAGTTCTTC. Residues: CASSSWTGGDYEQFF.

Only a few counts were recorded for this clonotype. The rearrangement links TRBV4-2 to TRBJ2-1; D may be TRBD2 (5 bases). V lost 0 bases and J lost 12, with 15 bases in between. Germline values: CDR1 LGHNA, CDR2 YNFKEQ. The CDR3 has 14 amino acids. CDR3 in DNA: TGTGCCAGCAGCCAAGAGGATGGGGTAGCGTTGCAGTTCTTC. This sequence encodes CASSQEDGVALQFF.

With regard to this clonotype: This sequence may be a read error, since a much larger clone differs from it by one base. The chain combines TRBV3-1 with TRBJ2-7; 8 nucleotides align to TRBD1. There are 15 residues in the CDR3. The germline V gene has CDR1 LGHDT and CDR2 YNNKEL (reference sequence). CDR3 region: CVSSPSRTGFYEQYF. The CDR3 bases are TGTGTCAGCAGCCCCTCCAGGACAGGGTTCTACGAGCAGTACTTC.

This clonotype was observed a few times. V is TRBV2 and J is TRBJ1-4; D is ambiguous. Germline V lookup: CDR1 SNHLY, CDR2 FYNNEI. The V gene lost 8 bases and the J gene lost 5 bases, with 15 bases spanning the gap. The CDR3 loop spans 14 amino acids. The DNA of the CDR3 is TGTGCCAGCTGTCCGTCCTACCCAAATGAAAAACTGTTTTTT. It translates to CASCPSYPNEKLFF.

A few counts support this clonotype. The J gene is TRBJ2-1, the V gene TRBV6-5; D is perhaps TRBD2 (6 bases). The CDR3 loop spans 15 amino acids. V lost 6 bases and J 4 bases, leaving 16 bases between the germline ends. Germline CDR1 MNHEY, CDR2 SVGAGI. The CDR3 protein is CASRFPGLPYNEQFF. In DNA form, the CDR3 reads TGTGCCAGCAGATTCCCGGGACTTCCGTACAATGAGCAGTTCTTC.